This is a list of T cell receptor beta chains from one sample in a study of CD8+ T cells in alopecia areata. Assay used: immunoSEQ multiplex PCR; TCRdb lists only in-frame clones, some missing. The table includes roughly 99,000 clones, around 83% detected once. Here the sequenced sample was CD8+ T cells sorted from blood, taken at week 24, from a patient treated with tofacitinib. The receptors here all came from a human donor with alopecia areata. Both conserved end residues are part of each CDR3. A D gene is named only where the DNA matches it firmly. Clone size is not always given. Where it is, it says once, few, many or a class for expanded clones.

cdr3_aa cdr3_nt cdr3_length j_call d_call clone_size v_call
CASLEAFHNEQFF TGTGCCAGCCTCGAGGCTTTCCACAATGAGCAGTTCTTC 13 TRBJ2-1 - - TRBV19
CASSPPLDTQYF TGTGCCAGCAGCCCCCCACTAGATACGCAGTATTTT 12 TRBJ2-3 - once TRBV7-9
CASSLLVGEQFF TGTGCCAGCAGCTTGTTGGTTGGTGAGCAGTTCTTC 12 TRBJ2-1 - - TRBV5-6
CSVGLAGNYEQYF TGCAGCGTCGGACTAGCGGGGAACTACGAGCAGTACTTC 13 TRBJ2-7 TRBD2 - TRBV29-1
CASSVRLAGYEQYF TGTGCCAGCAGTGTTAGACTAGCGGGGTACGAGCAGTACTTC 14 TRBJ2-7 TRBD2 - TRBV2
CASSRQGAEPDTQYF TGTGCCAGCAGCCGCCAGGGGGCAGAGCCAGATACGCAGTATTTT 15 TRBJ2-3 TRBD1 - TRBV5-4
CASSLIGGSYEQYF TGTGCCAGCAGCTTAATTGGGGGCTCCTACGAGCAGTACTTC 14 TRBJ2-7 - - TRBV11-2
CASSPPFGIPGGETQYF TGTGCCAGCAGCCCTCCCTTCGGCATCCCAGGTGGAGAGACCCAGTACTTC 17 TRBJ2-5 - few TRBV7-9
CASRLGQHEQYF TGTGCCAGCAGGCTAGGGCAACACGAGCAGTACTTC 12 TRBJ2-7 - - TRBV2
CASSLGPKGGYQETQYF TGTGCCAGCAGCTTAGGCCCCAAGGGGGGCTACCAAGAGACCCAGTACTTC 17 TRBJ2-5 - - TRBV7-9
CASSYSGQGYGYTF TGTGCCAGCAGTTACTCAGGGCAGGGTTATGGCTACACCTTC 14 TRBJ1-2 - - TRBV6-5
CASSQKQGLTYEQYF TGCGCCAGCAGCCAGAAACAGGGATTAACCTACGAGCAGTACTTC 15 TRBJ2-7 - once TRBV4-1
CASSWVTGTDTQYF TGTGCCAGCAGCTGGGTGACAGGCACAGATACGCAGTATTTT 14 TRBJ2-3 - - TRBV11-2
CASSQEVGTAYYEQYF TGTGCCAGCAGCCAAGAAGTAGGGACCGCATATTACGAGCAGTACTTC 16 TRBJ2-7 - - TRBV4-2
CASSHGQGIPYEQYF TGTGCCAGCAGCCACGGACAGGGAATTCCCTACGAGCAGTACTTC 15 TRBJ2-7 TRBD1 - TRBV9
CASSSAEAYEQYF TGTGCCAGCAGCTCGGCTGAGGCGTACGAGCAGTACTTC 13 TRBJ2-7 - - TRBV9
CASSPPGAKNIQYF TGTGCCAGCAGCCCCCCGGGGGCCAAAAACATTCAGTACTTC 14 TRBJ2-4 - - TRBV7-9
CATSRGRGGLYEQYF TGTGCCACCAGCAGAGGGAGGGGCGGCCTCTACGAGCAGTACTTC 15 TRBJ2-7 - once TRBV15
CASGWLERGHTGELFF TGTGCTAGTGGTTGGCTGGAGAGGGGACACACCGGGGAGCTGTTTTTT 16 TRBJ2-2 - - TRBV12-5